This TCR beta chain appears in the sequencing data of a study of brain T cells in children with intractable seizures. TCRdb's copy holds only in-frame clones and misses some; the assay was immunoSEQ multiplex PCR. The data show hundreds of thousands of clones, over 85% seen once. V lost 3 bases, J lost 4 bases, and 9 bases stayed unmatched. The CDR3 is made up of 16 amino acids. The germline CDR1 and CDR2 sequences are KGHSH and LQKENI. Sample time point: blood from clinic visit 5 months post-surgery; TSC patient then seizure free. Surgery cases with the highest brain T cell transcript signatures were chosen for sequencing.

This chain uses TRBV18 with TRBJ2-3; TRBD1 matches at 8 bases. The specimen was peripheral blood, collected approximately 5 months after surgery. This clonotype originated in a boy under three years old with tuberous sclerosis and intractable seizures. DNA for the CDR3: TGTGCCAGCTCACCCCCTAGGACAGGGTTCTCAGATACGCAGTATTTT. Protein sequence: CASSPPRTGFSDTQYF. Full variable domain (rest looked up from reference TRBV18 and TRBJ2-3): NAGVMQNPRHLVRRRGQEARLRCSPMKGHSHVYWYRQLPEEGLKFMVYLQKENIIDESGMPKERFSAEFPKEGPSILRIQQVVRGDSAAYFCASSPPRTGFSDTQYFGPGTRLTVL.